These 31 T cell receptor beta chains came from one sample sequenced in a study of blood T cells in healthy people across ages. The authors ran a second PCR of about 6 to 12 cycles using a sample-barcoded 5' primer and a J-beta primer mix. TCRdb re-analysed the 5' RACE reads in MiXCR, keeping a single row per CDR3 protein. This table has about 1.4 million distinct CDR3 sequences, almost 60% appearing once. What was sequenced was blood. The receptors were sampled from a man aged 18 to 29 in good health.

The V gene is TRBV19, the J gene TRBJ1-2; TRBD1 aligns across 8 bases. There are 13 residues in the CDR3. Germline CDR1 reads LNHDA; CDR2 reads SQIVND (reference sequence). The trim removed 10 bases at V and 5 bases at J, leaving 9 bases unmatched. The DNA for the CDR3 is TGTGCCACTAAAGACAGGGGCGAATATGGCTACACCTTC. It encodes CATKDRGEYGYTF.

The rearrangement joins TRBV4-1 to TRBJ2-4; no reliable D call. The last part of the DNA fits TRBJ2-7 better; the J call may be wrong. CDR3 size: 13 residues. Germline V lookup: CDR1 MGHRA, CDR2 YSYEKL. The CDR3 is CASSQVRTDEQYF. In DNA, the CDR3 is TGCGCCAGCAGCCAAGTCCGAACAGACGAGCAGTACTTC.

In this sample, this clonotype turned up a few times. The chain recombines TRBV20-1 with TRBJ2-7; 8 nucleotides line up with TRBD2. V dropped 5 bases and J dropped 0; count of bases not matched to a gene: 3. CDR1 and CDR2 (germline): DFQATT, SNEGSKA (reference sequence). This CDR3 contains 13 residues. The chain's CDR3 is CSAESGSSYEQYF. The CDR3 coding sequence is TGCAGTGCTGAAAGCGGGAGCTCCTACGAGCAGTACTTC.

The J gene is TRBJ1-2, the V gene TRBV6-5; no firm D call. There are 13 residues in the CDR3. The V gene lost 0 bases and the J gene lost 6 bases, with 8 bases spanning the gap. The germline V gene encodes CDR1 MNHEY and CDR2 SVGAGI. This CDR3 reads CASSYSSQDGYTF. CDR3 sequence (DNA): TGTGCCAGCAGTTACTCGAGTCAGGATGGCTACACCTTC.

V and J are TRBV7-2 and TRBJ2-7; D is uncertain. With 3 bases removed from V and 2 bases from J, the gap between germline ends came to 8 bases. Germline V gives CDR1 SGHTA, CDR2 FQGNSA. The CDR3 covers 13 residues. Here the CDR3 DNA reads TGTGCCAGCAGCTTGTTACTAACCTACGAGCAGTACTTC. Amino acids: CASSLLLTYEQYF.

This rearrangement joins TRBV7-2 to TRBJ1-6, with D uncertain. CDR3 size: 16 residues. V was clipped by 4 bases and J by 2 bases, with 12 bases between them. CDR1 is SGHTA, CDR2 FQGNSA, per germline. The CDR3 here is CASSSLEGTYNSPLHF. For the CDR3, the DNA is TGTGCCAGCAGCTCCCTTGAAGGGACCTATAATTCACCCCTCCACTTT.

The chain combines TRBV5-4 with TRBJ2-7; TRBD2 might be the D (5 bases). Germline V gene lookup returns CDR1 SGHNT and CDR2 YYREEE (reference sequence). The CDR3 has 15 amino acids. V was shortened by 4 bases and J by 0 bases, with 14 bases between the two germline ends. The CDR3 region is CASSALGATSYEQYF. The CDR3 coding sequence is TGTGCCAGCAGCGCCCTGGGAGCGACCTCCTACGAGCAGTACTTC.

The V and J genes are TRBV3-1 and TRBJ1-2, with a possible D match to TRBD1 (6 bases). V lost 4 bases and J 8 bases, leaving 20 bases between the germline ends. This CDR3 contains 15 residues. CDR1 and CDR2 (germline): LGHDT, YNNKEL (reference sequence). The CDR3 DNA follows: TGTGCCAGCAGCCTAGCAAAGGCCAGGGGTGAGGGCTACACCTTC. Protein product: CASSLAKARGEGYTF.

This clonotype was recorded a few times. In DNA form, the CDR3 reads TGCGCCAGCAGCCAACTGACAGGGGCTAATGAAAAACTGTTTTTT. Amino acids: CASSQLTGANEKLFF. The gene calls are TRBV4-3 and TRBJ1-4; 8 positions agree with TRBD1. V lost 2 bases and J lost 3; bases outside the gene matches: 2. The germline gives CDR1 LGHNA, CDR2 YSLEER. The CDR3 runs 15 residues.

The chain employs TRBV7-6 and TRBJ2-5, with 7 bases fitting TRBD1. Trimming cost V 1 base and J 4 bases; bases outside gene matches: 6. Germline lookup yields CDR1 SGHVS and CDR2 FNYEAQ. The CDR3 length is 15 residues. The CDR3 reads CASSLGEPGGETQYF. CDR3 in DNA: TGTGCCAGCAGCTTAGGAGAACCAGGGGGAGAGACCCAGTACTTC.

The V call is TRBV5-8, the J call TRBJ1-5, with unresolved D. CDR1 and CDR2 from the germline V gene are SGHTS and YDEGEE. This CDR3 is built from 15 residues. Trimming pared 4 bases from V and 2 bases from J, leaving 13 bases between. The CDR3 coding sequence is TGTGCCAGCAGCGAACGCGGGAACGGCAATCAGCCCCAGCATTTT. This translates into CASSERGNGNQPQHF.

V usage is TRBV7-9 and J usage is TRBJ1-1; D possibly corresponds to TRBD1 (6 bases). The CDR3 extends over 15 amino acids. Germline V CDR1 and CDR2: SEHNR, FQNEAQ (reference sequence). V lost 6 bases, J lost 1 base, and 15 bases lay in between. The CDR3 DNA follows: TGTGCCAGCAGATCCGGGACACCGGAGAACACTGAAGCTTTCTTT. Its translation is CASRSGTPENTEAFF.

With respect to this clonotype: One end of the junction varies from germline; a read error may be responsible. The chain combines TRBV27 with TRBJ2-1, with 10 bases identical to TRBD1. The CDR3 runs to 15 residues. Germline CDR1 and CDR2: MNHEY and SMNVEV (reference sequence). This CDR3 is CASRTTGQGINGQFF. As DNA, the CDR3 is TGTGCCAGCAGAACAACGGGACAGGGGATCAATGGGCAGTTCTTC.

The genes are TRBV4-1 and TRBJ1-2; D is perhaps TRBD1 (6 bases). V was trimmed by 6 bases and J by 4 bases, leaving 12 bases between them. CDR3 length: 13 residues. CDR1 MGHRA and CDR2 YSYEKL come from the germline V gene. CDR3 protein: CASRKQDSYGYTF. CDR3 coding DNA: TGCGCCAGCAGAAAACAGGACAGCTATGGCTACACCTTC.

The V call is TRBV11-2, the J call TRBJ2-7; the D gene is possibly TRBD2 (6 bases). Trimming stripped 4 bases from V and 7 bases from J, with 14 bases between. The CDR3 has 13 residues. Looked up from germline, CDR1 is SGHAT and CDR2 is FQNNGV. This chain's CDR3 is CASSSGLADEQYF. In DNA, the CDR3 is TGTGCCAGCAGCTCGGGACTGGCAGATGAGCAGTACTTC. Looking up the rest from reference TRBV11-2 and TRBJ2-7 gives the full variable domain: EAGVAQSPRYKIIEKRQSVAFWCNPISGHATLYWYQQILGQGPKLLIQFQNNGVVDDSQLPKDRFSAERLKGVDSTLKIQPAKLEDSAVYLCASSSGLADEQYFGPGTRLTVT.

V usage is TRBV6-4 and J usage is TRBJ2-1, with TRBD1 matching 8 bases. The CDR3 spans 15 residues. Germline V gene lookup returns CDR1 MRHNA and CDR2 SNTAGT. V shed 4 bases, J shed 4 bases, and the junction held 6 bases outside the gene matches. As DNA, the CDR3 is TGTGCCAGCAGTGCGGACAGGGTAGGGTACAATGAGCAGTTCTTC. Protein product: CASSADRVGYNEQFF.

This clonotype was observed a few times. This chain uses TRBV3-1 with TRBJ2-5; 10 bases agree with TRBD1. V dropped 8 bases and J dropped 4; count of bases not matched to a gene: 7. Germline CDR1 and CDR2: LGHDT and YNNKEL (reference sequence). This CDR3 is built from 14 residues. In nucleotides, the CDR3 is TGTGCCAGCTCCGGACAGGGGGTGTCAGAGACCCAGTACTTC. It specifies CASSGQGVSETQYF.

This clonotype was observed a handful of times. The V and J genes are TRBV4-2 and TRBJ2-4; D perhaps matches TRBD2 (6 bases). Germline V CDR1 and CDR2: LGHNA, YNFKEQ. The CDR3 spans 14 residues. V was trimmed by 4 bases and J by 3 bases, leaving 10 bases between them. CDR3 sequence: CASSPLGGKNIQYF. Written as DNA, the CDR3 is TGTGCCAGCAGCCCCCTCGGGGGCAAAAACATTCAGTACTTC.

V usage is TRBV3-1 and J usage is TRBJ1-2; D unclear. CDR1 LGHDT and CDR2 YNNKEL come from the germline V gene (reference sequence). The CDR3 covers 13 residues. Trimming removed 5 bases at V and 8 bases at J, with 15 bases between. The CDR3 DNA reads TGTGCCAGCAGCTTCACAGAGTCGCGAGGCTACACCTTC. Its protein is CASSFTESRGYTF.

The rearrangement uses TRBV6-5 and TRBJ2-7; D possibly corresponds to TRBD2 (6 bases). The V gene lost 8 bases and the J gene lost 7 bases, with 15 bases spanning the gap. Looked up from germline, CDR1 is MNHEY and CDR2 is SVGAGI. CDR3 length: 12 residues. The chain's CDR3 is CASGTAFGEQYF. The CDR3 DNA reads TGTGCCAGCGGGACTGCATTTGGGGAGCAGTACTTC.

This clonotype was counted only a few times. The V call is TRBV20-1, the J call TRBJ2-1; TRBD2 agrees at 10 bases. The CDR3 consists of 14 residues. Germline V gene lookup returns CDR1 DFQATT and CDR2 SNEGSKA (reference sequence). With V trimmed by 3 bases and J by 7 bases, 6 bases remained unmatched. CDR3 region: CSARSGGAINEQFF. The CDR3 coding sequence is TGCAGTGCTAGGAGCGGGGGGGCCATAAATGAGCAGTTCTTC.

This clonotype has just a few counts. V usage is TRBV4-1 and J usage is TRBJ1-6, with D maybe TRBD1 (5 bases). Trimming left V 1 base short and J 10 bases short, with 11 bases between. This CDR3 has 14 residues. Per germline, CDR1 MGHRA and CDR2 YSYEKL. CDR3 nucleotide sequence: TGCGCCAGCAGCCAAGGCCAGGGTGCCTCACCCCTCCACTTT. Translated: CASSQGQGASPLHF.

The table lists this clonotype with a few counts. Here the CDR3 reads CASSQDRVRGSGANVLTF. In DNA, the CDR3 is TGCGCCAGCAGCCAAGATCGAGTAAGGGGCTCTGGGGCCAACGTCCTGACTTTC. The J gene is TRBJ2-6, the V gene TRBV4-3; TRBD1 is a possible D gene (5 bases). Germline V CDR1 and CDR2: LGHNA, YSLEER. This CDR3 is built from 18 residues. The germline V and J ends were trimmed by 0 bases and 0 bases, with 12 bases remaining between them.

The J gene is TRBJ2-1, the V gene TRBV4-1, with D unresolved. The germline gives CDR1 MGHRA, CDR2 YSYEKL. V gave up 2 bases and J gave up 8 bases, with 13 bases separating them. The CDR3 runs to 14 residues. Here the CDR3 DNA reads TGCGCCAGCAGCCAAATTCCAGGTGCGGATGAGCAGTTCTTC. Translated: CASSQIPGADEQFF.

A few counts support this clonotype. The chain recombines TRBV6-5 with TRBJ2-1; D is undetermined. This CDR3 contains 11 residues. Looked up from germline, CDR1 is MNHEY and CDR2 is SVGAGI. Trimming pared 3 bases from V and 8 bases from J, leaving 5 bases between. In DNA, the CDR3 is TGTGCCAGCAGTTATCTTGATGAGCAGTTCTTC. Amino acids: CASSYLDEQFF.

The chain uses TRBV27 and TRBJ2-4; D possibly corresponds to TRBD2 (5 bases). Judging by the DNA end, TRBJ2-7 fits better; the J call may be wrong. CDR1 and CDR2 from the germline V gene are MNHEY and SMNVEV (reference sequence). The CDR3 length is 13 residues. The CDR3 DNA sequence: TGTGCCAGCAGATCGACTAATCACTACGAGCAGTACTTC. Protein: CASRSTNHYEQYF.

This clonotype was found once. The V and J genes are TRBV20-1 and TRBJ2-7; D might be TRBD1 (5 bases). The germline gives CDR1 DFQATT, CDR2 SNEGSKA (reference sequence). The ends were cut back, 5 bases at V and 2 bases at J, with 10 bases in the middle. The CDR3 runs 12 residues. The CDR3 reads CSACQGPYEQYF. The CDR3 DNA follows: TGCAGTGCTTGTCAGGGCCCCTACGAGCAGTACTTC.

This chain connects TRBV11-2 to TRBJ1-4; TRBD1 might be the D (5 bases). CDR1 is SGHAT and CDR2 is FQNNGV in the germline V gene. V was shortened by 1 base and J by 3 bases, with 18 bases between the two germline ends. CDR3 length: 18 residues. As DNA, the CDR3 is TGTGCCAGCAGCTTAGGCCTAGGGGAAGAGGCCTCTAATGAAAAACTGTTTTTT. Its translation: CASSLGLGEEASNEKLFF.

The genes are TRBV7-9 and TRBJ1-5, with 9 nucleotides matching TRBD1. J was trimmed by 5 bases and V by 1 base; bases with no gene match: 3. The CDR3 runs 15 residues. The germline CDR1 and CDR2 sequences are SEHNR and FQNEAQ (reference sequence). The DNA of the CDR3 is TGTGCCAGCAGCTTAGACACAGGGGGCTATCAGCCCCAGCATTTT. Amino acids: CASSLDTGGYQPQHF.

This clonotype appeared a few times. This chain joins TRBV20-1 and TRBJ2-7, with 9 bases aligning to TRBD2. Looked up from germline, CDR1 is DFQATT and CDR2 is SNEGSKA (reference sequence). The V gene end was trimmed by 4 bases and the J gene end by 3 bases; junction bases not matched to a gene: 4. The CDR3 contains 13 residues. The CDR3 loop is CSAKLAGFYEQYF. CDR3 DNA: TGCAGTGCTAAGCTAGCGGGGTTCTACGAGCAGTACTTC.

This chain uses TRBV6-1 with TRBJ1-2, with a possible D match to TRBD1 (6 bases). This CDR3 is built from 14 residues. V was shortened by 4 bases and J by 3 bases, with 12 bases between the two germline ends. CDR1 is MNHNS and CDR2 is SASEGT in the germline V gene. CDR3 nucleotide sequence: TGTGCCAGCAGTGTCGAACAGGGTTACTATGGCTACACCTTC. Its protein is CASSVEQGYYGYTF.